This T cell receptor (beta chain) emerged from a study of T cell responses to AZD1222 COVID-19 vaccine. Overall study findings and caveats: A rise in Spike-specific TCR breadth and depth followed two AZD1222 doses. A mostly white British donor set with more females was recruited, and clonal diversity was possibly underestimated.

The CDR3 is 17 amino acids. Comments on this clone: Its antigen is unknown.

TCRdb keeps only in-frame clones here, not all; method: immunoSEQ multiplex PCR. The sample shows 99,000 or so clones, approximately 90% of them seen only once. The starting material was peripheral blood, obtained on day 0 of AZD1222 vaccination. This TCR derives from an adult in good health. This chain connects TRBV21-1 to TRBJ1-1; the D call TRBD1 from the table was never checked on the DNA. TRBV21-1 is a documented pseudogene. CDR3 region: CASSKGRDSYMNTEAFF. CDR3 nucleotides: TGTGCCAGCAGCAAAGGCAGGGACAGTTACATGAACACTGAAGCTTTCTTT.